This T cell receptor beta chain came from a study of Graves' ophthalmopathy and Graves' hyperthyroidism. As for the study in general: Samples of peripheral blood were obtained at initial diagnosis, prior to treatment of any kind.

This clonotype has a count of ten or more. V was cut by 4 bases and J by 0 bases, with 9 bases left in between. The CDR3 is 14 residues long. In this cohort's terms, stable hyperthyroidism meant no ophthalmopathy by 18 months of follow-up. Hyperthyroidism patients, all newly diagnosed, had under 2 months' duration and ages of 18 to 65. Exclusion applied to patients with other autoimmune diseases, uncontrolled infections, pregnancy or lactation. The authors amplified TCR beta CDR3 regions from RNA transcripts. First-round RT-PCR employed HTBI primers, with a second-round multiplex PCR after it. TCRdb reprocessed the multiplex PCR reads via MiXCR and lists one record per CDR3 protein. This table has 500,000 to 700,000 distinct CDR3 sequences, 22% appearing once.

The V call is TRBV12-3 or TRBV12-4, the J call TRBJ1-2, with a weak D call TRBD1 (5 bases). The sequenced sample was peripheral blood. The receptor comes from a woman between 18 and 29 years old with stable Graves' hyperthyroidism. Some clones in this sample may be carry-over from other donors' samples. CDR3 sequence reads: CASSWTPPNYGYTF. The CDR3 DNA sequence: TGTGCCAGCAGTTGGACACCTCCTAACTATGGCTACACCTTC.